Listed here are 21 T cell receptor beta chains from one sample, sequenced in a study of radiotherapy plus CTLA-4 blockade in lung cancer. Produced via immunoSEQ multiplex PCR; TCRdb's table is partial and in-frame only. The table includes under 50,000 clones, more than 75% detected once. Sequencing used peripheral blood, obtained from a patient treated with radiotherapy plus ipilimumab. All receptors derive from a human donor with non-small cell lung cancer that progressed on radiotherapy plus ipilimumab.

This clone was counted between two and nine times. Sequence at one end of the junction differs from germline and may be a read error. The rearrangement links TRBV7-7 to TRBJ2-4; TRBD1 matches at 8 bases. The CDR3 has 18 residues. Germline CDR1 reads SSHAT; CDR2 reads FNYEAQ (reference sequence). For the CDR3, the DNA is TGTGCTAGCAGCCCAGGGGGCGCACGGTCAACGGCCAAAAACATTCAGTACTTC. Translated, it gives CASSPGGARSTAKNIQYF.

J is TRBJ1-2 and V is TRBV27; no firm D call. The V gene's germline CDR1 is MNHEY and CDR2 SMNVEV (reference sequence). The CDR3 spans 14 residues. The V and J ends lost 2 bases and 6 bases respectively, with 13 bases between them. CDR3 nucleotide sequence: TGTGCCAGCAGTTTAAACGGGATGGGCGATGGCTACACCTTC. Translated: CASSLNGMGDGYTF.

Concerning this clone: At the DNA level, this CDR3 is encoded by other sequences in the same sample as well. CDR3 DNA sequence: TGCGCCAGCAGCTTGGCCCAACTAGCGGGGGGACAAGAGACCCAGTACTTC. Translating it yields CASSLAQLAGGQETQYF. The J gene is TRBJ2-5, the V gene TRBV5-1; TRBD2 agrees at 12 bases. The CDR3 is 17 amino acids. The V gene end was trimmed by 0 bases and the J gene end by 2 bases; junction bases not matched to a gene: 5. Germline CDR1 SGHRS, CDR2 YFSETQ.

The chain couples TRBV7-9 to TRBJ2-2; tentatively, D is TRBD2 (7 bases). The V end lost 5 bases, the J end lost 2 bases, and 18 bases lay between the germline ends. Germline CDR1 is SEHNR and CDR2 is FQNEAQ (reference sequence). The CDR3 is made up of 17 amino acids. This chain's CDR3 is CASSPLIWGGNTGELFF. The CDR3 bases are TGTGCCAGCAGCCCATTAATATGGGGGGGCAACACCGGGGAGCTGTTTTTT. Full variable domain (outside the CDR3, taken from reference TRBV7-9 and TRBJ2-2): DTGVSQNPRHKITKRGQNVTFRCDPISEHNRLYWYRQTLGQGPEFLTYFQNEAQLEKSRLLSDRFSAERPKGSFSTLEIQRTEQGDSAMYLCASSPLIWGGNTGELFFGEGSRLTVL.

This clone turned up a few times. The chain is built from TRBV7-2 and TRBJ2-5, with D maybe TRBD1 (6 bases). This CDR3 is 15 amino acids long. Germline V gives CDR1 SGHTA, CDR2 FQGNSA. Trimming cost V 4 bases and J 1 base, with 13 bases left between them. In DNA form, the CDR3 reads TGTGCCAGCAGCTCCTTCGGGACAACCCAAGAGACCCAGTACTTC. It encodes CASSSFGTTQETQYF.

The chain is built from TRBV4-2 and TRBJ2-1; tentative D call: TRBD1 (6 bases). This CDR3 has 15 amino acids. Germline V gene data show CDR1 as LGHNA and CDR2 as YNFKEQ. V lost 3 bases and J 0 bases, leaving 9 bases between the germline ends. The CDR3 is CASSQDRNSYNEQFF. The DNA for the CDR3 is TGTGCCAGCAGCCAGGACAGAAACTCCTACAATGAGCAGTTCTTC.

Turning to this clone: At one end the junction does not follow the germline gene, possibly because of a read error. The chain employs TRBV7-9 and TRBJ2-7; 11 positions match TRBD1. Germline assignment: CDR1 SEHNR and CDR2 FQNEAQ (reference sequence). This CDR3 has 14 residues. The CDR3 region is CASGIGTGGEERYF. CDR3 bases: TGTGCCAGCGGGATCGGGACAGGGGGTGAGGAGCGGTACTTC. The full variable domain, completed using reference TRBV7-9 and TRBJ2-7, is DTGVSQNPRHKITKRGQNVTFRCDPISEHNRLYWYRQTLGQGPEFLTYFQNEAQLEKSRLLSDRFSAERPKGSFSTLEIQRTEQGDSAMYLCASGIGTGGEERYFGPGTRLTVT.

This clone was seen a few times. This chain links TRBV29-1 with TRBJ1-1; D is perhaps TRBD1 (5 bases). The CDR3 has 11 residues. Trimming took off 6 bases at V and 5 bases at J, with 10 bases between the two ends. Germline V CDR1 and CDR2: SQVTM, ANQGSEA. The CDR3 coding sequence is TGCAGCGTCGGGGGGGGGACTGAAGCTTTCTTT. Translated: CSVGGGTEAFF.

This sequence joins TRBV7-3 and TRBJ2-3; D is possibly TRBD2 (6 bases). The germline V and J ends were trimmed by 1 base and 4 bases, with 12 bases remaining between them. The CDR3 loop spans 15 amino acids. The germline gives CDR1 SGHTA, CDR2 FQGTGA. The CDR3 DNA reads TGTGCCAGCAGCTTAAAACTAGCAATATCAGATACGCAGTATTTT. Its translation: CASSLKLAISDTQYF.

Notes on this clone: A far bigger clonotype differs at one base, so this is likely a read error. The V gene is TRBV4-2, the J gene TRBJ1-5; TRBD1 matches 9 bases. The V and J ends lost 0 bases and 7 bases, in that order; junction bases with no gene match: 7. CDR3 length: 16 residues. The germline V gene has CDR1 LGHNA and CDR2 YNFKEQ. The CDR3 reads CASSQDPQGAGQPQHF. In nucleotides, the CDR3 is TGTGCCAGCAGCCAAGACCCACAGGGGGCAGGCCAGCCCCAGCATTTT.

The rearrangement joins TRBV4-2 to TRBJ2-3, with 10 bases fitting TRBD2. The V gene end was trimmed by 3 bases and the J gene end by 5 bases; junction bases not matched to a gene: 11. The CDR3 spans 17 residues. From germline, CDR1 is LGHNA and CDR2 YNFKEQ. CDR3 loop: CASSQAAAGGPGDTQYF. The CDR3 nucleotides read TGTGCCAGCAGCCAGGCGGCAGCGGGGGGGCCAGGAGATACGCAGTATTTT.

This chain uses TRBV6-5 with TRBJ2-5, with 7 bases identical to TRBD2. The CDR3 sequence is 13 residues long. Losses at the gene ends were 7 bases for V and 5 bases for J; bases not matched to a gene: 7. CDR1 is MNHEY and CDR2 is SVGAGI in the germline V gene. The CDR3 spells CASTPPGGETQYF. The CDR3 nucleotides read TGTGCCAGCACCCCCCCCGGGGGGGAGACCCAGTACTTC.

The chain employs TRBV19 and TRBJ1-5; 10 positions match TRBD1. J was trimmed by 2 bases and V by 6 bases; bases with no gene match: 10. In germline, CDR1 is LNHDA, CDR2 SQIVND (reference sequence). The CDR3 consists of 17 residues. The CDR3 DNA sequence: TGTGCCAGTAGCGGGGACAGGGGCCATAGGGGCAATCAGCCCCAGCATTTT. It yields the protein CASSGDRGHRGNQPQHF.

J is TRBJ1-2 and V is TRBV6-1, with D possibly being TRBD1 (5 bases). Per the germline V gene, CDR1 is MNHNS and CDR2 is SASEGT. V gave up 5 bases and J gave up 2 bases, with 12 bases separating them. CDR3 length: 14 amino acids. As DNA, the CDR3 is TGTGCCAGCAGTTCCGGGACTGGGAACTATGGCTACACCTTC. Amino acid sequence: CASSSGTGNYGYTF.

This chain uses TRBV2 with TRBJ2-1, with TRBD2 matching over 10 bases. The CDR3 has 15 residues. In germline, CDR1 is SNHLY, CDR2 FYNNEI. V gave up 6 bases and J gave up 5 bases; unmatched junction bases: 7. The CDR3 protein is CASRELAGHDNEQFF. The CDR3 nucleotides are TGTGCCAGCAGAGAACTAGCGGGACATGACAATGAGCAGTTCTTC.

This clone was recorded only once. J is TRBJ1-2 and V is TRBV6-1, with 10 nucleotides matching TRBD1. The CDR3 spans 15 residues. Germline CDR1 reads MNHNS; CDR2 reads SASEGT. V was clipped by 4 bases and J by 3 bases; unmatched bases: 5. The CDR3 reads CASSGQGATDYGYTF. The CDR3 nucleotides read TGTGCCAGCAGTGGACAGGGGGCTACGGACTATGGCTACACCTTC.

This chain connects TRBV11-2 to TRBJ2-7, with a weak D call TRBD2 (7 bases). The V gene's germline CDR1 is SGHAT and CDR2 FQNNGV. Trimming stripped 0 bases from V and 4 bases from J, with 16 bases between. This CDR3 is 16 amino acids long. This chain's CDR3 is CASSLERWGGRYEQYF. CDR3 nucleotide sequence: TGTGCCAGCAGCTTAGAGAGATGGGGGGGGCGGTACGAGCAGTACTTC.

The rearrangement uses TRBV6-6 and TRBJ2-4; D is uncertain. The V and J ends lost 7 bases and 0 bases respectively, with 13 bases between them. The CDR3 has 15 residues. CDR1 and CDR2 from the germline V gene are MNHNY and SVGAGI (reference sequence). The chain's CDR3 is CASTPTTIAKNIQYF. In nucleotides, the CDR3 is TGTGCCAGCACCCCTACCACTATAGCCAAAAACATTCAGTACTTC.

This rearrangement joins TRBV7-2 to TRBJ1-2; 8 nucleotides match TRBD1. There are 15 residues in the CDR3. V was clipped by 5 bases and J by 2 bases; unmatched bases: 7. Germline CDR1 SGHTA, CDR2 FQGNSA. The CDR3 DNA is TGTGCCAGCAGCCAATACAGGGGGGCGAACTATGGCTACACCTTC. It encodes CASSQYRGANYGYTF.

The V call is TRBV10-1, the J call TRBJ2-3; D call uncertain. The germline gives CDR1 WNHNN, CDR2 SYGVQD (reference sequence). The CDR3 is 13 residues long. Trimming took 0 bases from V and 6 from J, leaving 7 bases between them. For the CDR3, the DNA is TGCGCCAGCAGTGAGTCGCGGCCGGATACGCAGTATTTT. This translates into CASSESRPDTQYF.

This clone showed up just a few times. The rearrangement links TRBV25-1 to TRBJ1-3; D call uncertain. V was shortened by 8 bases and J by 2 bases, with 19 bases between the two germline ends. CDR3 length: 16 amino acids. Germline CDR1 and CDR2: MGHDK and SYGVNS. CDR3 DNA: TGTGCCAGCCGGCCGGGAAACCTGCCCACTGGAAACACCATATATTTT. It encodes CASRPGNLPTGNTIYF.